This T cell receptor beta chain appears in the sequencing data of a study of cytomegalovirus exposure and HLA in healthy donors. To note about this clone: Distinct nucleotide sequences in the sample also encode this CDR3.

This PCR relied on a set of 60 Vbeta primers and 13 Jbeta primers. Libraries were prepared by immunoSEQ multiplex PCR; TCRdb keeps only in-frame clonotypes and omits some of them. The profile covers about 140,000 clones, with around 80% appearing a single time and approximately 8.8% taken by the ten largest. Trimming pared 2 bases from V and 8 bases from J, leaving 18 bases between. Looked up from germline, CDR1 is MNHEY and CDR2 is SMNVEV (reference sequence). The CDR3 loop spans 16 amino acids. The sequenced sample consisted of PBMCs. The clonotype comes from a woman in her 50s in good health and CMV-seropositive. The chain is built from TRBV27 and TRBJ1-4, with D perhaps TRBD1 (6 bases). The CDR3 coding sequence is TGTGCCAGCAGTTTAACAAGGGGGGGGATTAGCGAAAAACTGTTTTTT. Its translation: CASSLTRGGISEKLFF.